Presented here are 31 T cell receptor beta chains from one specimen sequenced in a study of spatial heterogeneity in lung cancer. The time point was: sample taken at primary tumor resection. Sequencing was performed on whole RNA extracted from tumor and nontumor lung tissue, or from frozen PBMC, and the material was left unsorted. Using its own MiXCR run on the 5' RACE reads, TCRdb lists one record per CDR3 protein. The data hold about 90,000 distinct CDR3 sequences, with under 9% observed a single time. Specimen: PBMCs, collected at surgery. The receptor source for this set is a male donor with early-stage non-small cell lung cancer.

The table lists this clonotype with many counts. CDR3 DNA sequence: TGTGCCAGCAGTTTAGGCCCCAATCAGCCCCAGCATTTT. The encoded protein is CASSLGPNQPQHF. The gene calls are TRBV12-3 or TRBV12-4 and TRBJ1-5; D gene uncertain. The V end was cut by 1 base, the J end by 3 bases, with 4 bases between. The CDR3 consists of 13 residues.

This rearrangement joins TRBV29-1 to TRBJ2-3; tentatively, D is TRBD1 or TRBD2 (6 bases each). This CDR3 spans 14 amino acids. CDR1 and CDR2 from the germline V gene are SQVTM and ANQGSEA. V lost 4 bases and J lost 3, with 14 bases in between. This CDR3 is CSVGYGGPTDTQYF. In nucleotides, the CDR3 is TGCAGCGTTGGATACGGGGGCCCGACAGATACGCAGTATTTT.

This clonotype was detected only a few times. The genes are TRBV4-1 and TRBJ1-4; tentatively, D is TRBD1 (6 bases). V was trimmed by 5 bases and J by 5 bases, leaving 15 bases between them. Germline lookup yields CDR1 MGHRA and CDR2 YSYEKL. This CDR3 has 15 residues. The CDR3 coding sequence is TGCGCCAGCAGCACCGGACAGAGACAAAATGAAAAACTGTTTTTT. Translation: CASSTGQRQNEKLFF.

This clonotype was detected only a few times. The CDR3 ends on some other residue instead of the conserved phenylalanine or tryptophan, so this is likely a read error. The DNA is omitted, as the CDR3 cannot be located on it reliably, and the CDR3 follows TCRdb's listing. The chain is built from TRBV18 and TRBJ2-1; the DNA was not compared with TRBD2, the D call given in the table. The germline gives CDR1 KGHSH, CDR2 LQKENI. The CDR3 numbers 13 amino acids, ends counted. CDR3: CASSRSGGEAPLL.

This chain links TRBV5-1 with TRBJ2-5, with D possibly being TRBD1 (5 bases). The V and J ends lost 4 bases and 1 base respectively, with 11 bases between them. Germline loops: CDR1 SGHRS, CDR2 YFSETQ. The CDR3 runs to 14 residues. The CDR3 DNA reads TGCGCCAGCAGCACCTGGACATCCCAAGAGACCCAGTACTTC. It yields the protein CASSTWTSQETQYF.

This clonotype was counted many times. The chain is built from TRBV2 and TRBJ2-3; TRBD2 matches 9 bases. The CDR3 totals 16 residues. V trimming: 5 bases; J trimming: 0 bases; junction bases outside the gene matches: 6. CDR1 and CDR2 from the germline V gene are SNHLY and FYNNEI. The CDR3 here is CASSKSGGYSTDTQYF. In DNA, the CDR3 is TGTGCCAGCAGTAAAAGCGGGGGGTACAGCACAGATACGCAGTATTTT.

V gene TRBV5-1 combines with J gene TRBJ1-6; TRBD1 matches at 9 bases. This CDR3 region has 14 residues. Unmatched junction bases numbered 5, after V lost 4 bases and J lost 9 bases. The germline V gene encodes CDR1 SGHRS and CDR2 YFSETQ. Written as DNA, the CDR3 is TGCGCCAGCAGCCCGGGACAGGGTAGTTCACCCCTCCACTTT. Its translation is CASSPGQGSSPLHF.

The V gene is TRBV5-1, the J gene TRBJ2-5, with 10 positions matching TRBD2. The CDR3 spans 15 residues. J gave up 4 bases and V 3 bases, and 6 bases lay outside the gene matches. Germline-derived CDR1 and CDR2 are SGHRS and YFSETQ. This CDR3 is CASSSLAGGGETQYF. CDR3 nucleotide sequence: TGCGCCAGCAGCTCTTTAGCGGGAGGTGGAGAGACCCAGTACTTC.

This clonotype was seen at least ten times. This chain joins TRBV5-4 and TRBJ2-3; TRBD2 agrees at 11 bases. The V gene end was trimmed by 0 bases and the J gene end by 4 bases; junction bases not matched to a gene: 4. This CDR3 is 16 amino acids long. The germline CDR1 and CDR2 sequences are SGHNT and YYREEE (reference sequence). This CDR3 is CASSLGRLAGPDTQYF. CDR3 nucleotide sequence: TGTGCCAGCAGCTTGGGGAGACTAGCGGGGCCAGATACGCAGTATTTT.

With respect to this clonotype: Since a much larger clone is just one base distant, this may be a read error. The genes are TRBV5-1 and TRBJ2-2; 7 nucleotides agree with TRBD1. CDR3 size: 15 residues. Germline CDR1 and CDR2: SGHRS and YFSETQ. The CDR3 region is CASTPGTANSGELFF. CDR3 nucleotides: TGCGCCAGCACCCCCGGGACAGCGAACAGCGGGGAGCTGTTTTTT.

This clonotype occurred a few times. This chain joins TRBV6-1 and TRBJ1-5; 7 bases fit TRBD1. CDR3 length equals 13 residues. Germline CDR1 reads MNHNS; CDR2 reads SASEGT. Losses at the gene ends were 6 bases for V and 5 bases for J; bases not matched to a gene: 4. The CDR3, as DNA: TGTGCCAGCAGGGGACAGAACTATCAGCCCCAGCATTTT. Amino acids: CASRGQNYQPQHF.

The sample holds many counts of this clonotype. The chain joins TRBV3-1 to TRBJ2-5; TRBD2 matches 11 bases. V lost 1 base, J lost 3 bases, and 4 bases stayed unmatched. Germline-derived CDR1 and CDR2 are LGHDT and YNNKEL (reference sequence). The CDR3 contains 16 residues. The CDR3 DNA reads TGTGCCAGCAGCCAAGTACTAGCGGGGGATGAAGAGACCCAGTACTTC. Translated: CASSQVLAGDEETQYF.

The gene calls are TRBV19 and TRBJ2-2, with 10 nucleotides matching TRBD1. Germline values: CDR1 LNHDA, CDR2 SQIVND (reference sequence). With 10 bases clipped from V and 6 bases from J, the junction kept 11 bases outside the gene matches. CDR3 length equals 15 residues. The CDR3 is CATRRDRGRSGELFF. CDR3 DNA: TGTGCCACCCGACGGGACAGGGGAAGGTCCGGGGAGCTGTTTTTT.

This chain links TRBV5-1 with TRBJ2-5; D call uncertain. This CDR3 comprises 15 residues. V dropped 1 base and J dropped 2 bases, with 12 bases sitting between them. From germline, CDR1 is SGHRS and CDR2 YFSETQ. For the CDR3, the DNA is TGCGCCAGCAGCTTGACCGTGACTGCGCAAGAGACCCAGTACTTC. Translating it yields CASSLTVTAQETQYF.

This clonotype was seen at least ten times. V usage is TRBV18 and J usage is TRBJ1-3; D remains unclear. CDR3 length equals 15 residues. Trimming left V 6 bases short and J 4 bases short, with 16 bases between. Germline loops: CDR1 KGHSH, CDR2 LQKENI. CDR3 nucleotide sequence: TGTGCCAGCTCCCTTGGACCCTGGGAAGGAAACACCATATATTTT. Translating it yields CASSLGPWEGNTIYF.

This clonotype was recorded a few times. The V call is TRBV2, the J call TRBJ2-3; D unresolved. This CDR3 contains 14 residues. Germline V lookup: CDR1 SNHLY, CDR2 FYNNEI. The V and J ends lost 6 bases and 0 bases respectively, with 10 bases between them. The CDR3 is CASSDVSSTDTQYF. The DNA of the CDR3 is TGTGCCAGCAGCGACGTGTCTAGCACAGATACGCAGTATTTT.

This clonotype was counted at least ten times. The chain has TRBV5-1 and TRBJ1-3; 7 positions match TRBD1. The germline V gene encodes CDR1 SGHRS and CDR2 YFSETQ. Unmatched junction bases numbered 5, after V lost 4 bases and J lost 4 bases. The CDR3 length is 14 residues. The CDR3 spells CASSPQGNGNTIYF. The DNA for the CDR3 is TGCGCCAGCAGCCCACAGGGGAACGGAAACACCATATATTTT.

The genes are TRBV2 and TRBJ1-4; D remains unclear. V shed 3 bases and J shed 8 bases, with 16 bases lying between them. The CDR3 consists of 15 residues. Per germline, CDR1 SNHLY and CDR2 FYNNEI. Here the CDR3 reads CASSDTVYSAEKLFF. In DNA, the CDR3 is TGTGCCAGCAGTGACACAGTTTACTCGGCCGAAAAACTGTTTTTT.

This clonotype was observed at least ten times. The chain joins TRBV11-1 to TRBJ2-4, with D perhaps given as TRBD1 or TRBD2 (6 bases each). Germline V gene data show CDR1 as SGHAT and CDR2 as FQDESV (reference sequence). The germline V and J ends were trimmed by 5 bases and 2 bases, with 13 bases remaining between them. This CDR3 spans 15 amino acids. CDR3 coding DNA: TGTGCCAGCAGCCCAGGGGCGGGATCCAAAAACATTCAGTACTTC. Its translation: CASSPGAGSKNIQYF.

Many counts were recorded for this clonotype. The chain combines TRBV10-3 with TRBJ2-5; TRBD2 might be the D (6 bases). V lost 4 bases and J 2 bases, leaving 11 bases between the germline ends. The CDR3 is 14 amino acids. Germline values: CDR1 ENHRY, CDR2 SYGVKD. The CDR3 loop reads CAISGNSGQETQYF. CDR3 nucleotide sequence: TGTGCCATCAGTGGGAATAGCGGACAAGAGACCCAGTACTTC.

This clonotype was detected many times. The rearrangement uses TRBV5-1 and TRBJ2-2; 7 bases map to TRBD1. The CDR3 covers 13 residues. V was clipped by 4 bases and J by 6 bases; unmatched bases: 3. Germline CDR1 and CDR2: SGHRS and YFSETQ. CDR3 loop: CASSLDRAGELFF. The CDR3, as DNA: TGCGCCAGCAGCCTCGACAGGGCCGGGGAGCTGTTTTTT.

This clonotype was seen more than once but under ten times. This chain connects TRBV20-1 to TRBJ1-1, with no clear D. The germline gives CDR1 DFQATT, CDR2 SNEGSKA (reference sequence). The length of the CDR3 is 14 residues. Trimming removed 0 bases from V and 2 bases from J, with 10 bases in between. DNA of the CDR3: TGCAGTGCTAGAGATCTGAGGAGAAACACTGAAGCTTTCTTT. It specifies CSARDLRRNTEAFF.

Only a few counts were recorded for this clonotype. The chain has TRBV18 and TRBJ1-4, with a tentative D call TRBD1 (5 bases). V lost 2 bases and J lost 0, with 10 bases in between. The V gene's germline CDR1 is KGHSH and CDR2 LQKENI. The CDR3 contains 16 residues. The chain's CDR3 is CASSPTRGATNEKLFF. CDR3 bases: TGTGCCAGCTCACCAACGAGGGGTGCAACTAATGAAAAACTGTTTTTT.

In its sample, this clonotype was seen many times. The chain is built from TRBV9 and TRBJ2-1; no firm D call. Germline values: CDR1 SGDLS, CDR2 YYNGEE. The V and J ends lost 4 bases and 1 base respectively, with 9 bases between them. The CDR3 consists of 14 residues. The CDR3 loop is CASSSFGSYNEQFF. DNA for the CDR3: TGTGCCAGCAGCTCCTTTGGATCCTACAATGAGCAGTTCTTC.

This clonotype showed up many times. DNA for the CDR3: TGTGCCAGCAGCTTTTTCCTGGGAGATACGCAGTATTTT. Translation gives CASSFFLGDTQYF. The chain employs TRBV7-2 and TRBJ2-3; D unclear. The length of the CDR3 is 13 residues. Trimming cost V 3 bases and J 5 bases, with 9 bases left between them. Germline loops: CDR1 SGHTA, CDR2 FQGNSA.

This clonotype was detected a few times. The rearrangement links TRBV29-1 to TRBJ1-2; the D is unclear. The germline gives CDR1 SQVTM, CDR2 ANQGSEA. CDR3 length equals 12 residues. The CDR3 loop reads CICWLSPYGYTF. The CDR3 region has the DNA TGCATTTGTTGGCTTTCGCCCTATGGCTACACCTTC.

This clonotype appeared many times. The CDR3 DNA reads TGTGCCAGCAGCGTAGGGGGTAGCGGGATACCCCATGAGCAGTTCTTC. Protein: CASSVGGSGIPHEQFF. The chain combines TRBV9 with TRBJ2-1; 8 bases fit TRBD2. This CDR3 has 16 amino acids. Losses at the gene ends were 0 bases for V and 8 bases for J; bases not matched to a gene: 10. Germline V CDR1 and CDR2: SGDLS, YYNGEE.

V and J are TRBV29-1 and TRBJ2-3; D is unclear. The CDR3 covers 16 residues. The germline CDR1 and CDR2 sequences are SQVTM and ANQGSEA. V lost 6 bases, J lost 1 base, and 20 bases lay in between. The CDR3 bases are TGCAGCGTATCGAGATCCGGGCCCTCCGGCACAGATACGCAGTATTTT. This translates into CSVSRSGPSGTDTQYF.

This clonotype was counted a few times. CDR3 DNA sequence: TGTGCCAGCAGCTCTCTAGCGACGTATGAGCAGTTCTTC. Protein sequence: CASSSLATYEQFF. The genes are TRBV11-2 and TRBJ2-1, with a possible D match to TRBD2 (6 bases). Germline V gives CDR1 SGHAT, CDR2 FQNNGV. Trimming cost V 4 bases and J 8 bases, with 12 bases left between them. This CDR3 contains 13 residues.

This clonotype was detected many times. This chain uses TRBV5-1 with TRBJ1-3; 7 nucleotides agree with TRBD1. Trimming cost V 4 bases and J 3 bases; bases outside gene matches: 4. This CDR3 comprises 14 residues. CDR1 SGHRS and CDR2 YFSETQ come from the germline V gene. The CDR3 reads CASSLGTDGNTIYF. CDR3 in DNA: TGCGCCAGCAGCCTTGGGACAGATGGAAACACCATATATTTT.

V and J are TRBV7-3 and TRBJ2-3; weak D call: TRBD2 (6 bases). Germline V gene sequence: CDR1 SGHTA, CDR2 FQGTGA. The CDR3 length is 18 residues. The V and J ends lost 5 bases and 3 bases respectively, with 24 bases between them. CDR3 coding DNA: TGTGCCAGCAGCCCCGCGGAGCGGGTCGCGACATGGACAGATACGCAGTATTTT. Its protein product is CASSPAERVATWTDTQYF.